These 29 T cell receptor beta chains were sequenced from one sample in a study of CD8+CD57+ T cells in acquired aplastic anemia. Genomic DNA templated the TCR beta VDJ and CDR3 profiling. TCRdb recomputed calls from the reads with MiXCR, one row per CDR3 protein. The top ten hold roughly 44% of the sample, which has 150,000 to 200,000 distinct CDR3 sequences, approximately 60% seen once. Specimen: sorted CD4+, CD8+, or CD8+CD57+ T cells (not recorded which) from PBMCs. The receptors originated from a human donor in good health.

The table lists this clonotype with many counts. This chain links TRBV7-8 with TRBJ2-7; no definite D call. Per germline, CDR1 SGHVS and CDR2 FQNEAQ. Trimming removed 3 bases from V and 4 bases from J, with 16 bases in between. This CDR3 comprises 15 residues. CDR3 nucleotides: TGTGCCAGCAGCTTTGAGTTTGCGGTAGAATACGAGCAGTACTTC. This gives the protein CASSFEFAVEYEQYF.

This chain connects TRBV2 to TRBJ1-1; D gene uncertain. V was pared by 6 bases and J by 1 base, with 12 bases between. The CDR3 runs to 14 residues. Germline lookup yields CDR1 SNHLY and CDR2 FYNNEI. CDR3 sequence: CASRPEYGNTEAFF. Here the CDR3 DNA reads TGTGCCAGCAGGCCGGAGTACGGGAACACTGAAGCTTTCTTT.

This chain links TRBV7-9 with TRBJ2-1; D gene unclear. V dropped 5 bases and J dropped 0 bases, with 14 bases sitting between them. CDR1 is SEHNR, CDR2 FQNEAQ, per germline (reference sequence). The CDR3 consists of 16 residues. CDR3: CASSISDGSSYNEQFF. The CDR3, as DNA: TGTGCCAGCAGCATTTCGGACGGCAGCTCCTACAATGAGCAGTTCTTC.

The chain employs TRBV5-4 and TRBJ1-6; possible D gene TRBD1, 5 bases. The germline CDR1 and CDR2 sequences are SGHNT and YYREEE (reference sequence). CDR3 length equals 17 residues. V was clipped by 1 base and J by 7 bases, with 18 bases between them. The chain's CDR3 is CASSLFGRAMGNSPLHF. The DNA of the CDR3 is TGTGCCAGCAGCTTGTTCGGCAGGGCAATGGGGAATTCACCCCTCCACTTT.

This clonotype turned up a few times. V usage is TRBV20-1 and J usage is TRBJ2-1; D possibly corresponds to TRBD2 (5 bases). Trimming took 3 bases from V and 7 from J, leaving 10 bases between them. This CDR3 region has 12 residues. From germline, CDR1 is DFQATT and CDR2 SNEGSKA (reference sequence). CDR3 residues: CSARYGGNEQFF. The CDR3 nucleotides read TGCAGTGCTAGGTATGGCGGGAATGAGCAGTTCTTC.

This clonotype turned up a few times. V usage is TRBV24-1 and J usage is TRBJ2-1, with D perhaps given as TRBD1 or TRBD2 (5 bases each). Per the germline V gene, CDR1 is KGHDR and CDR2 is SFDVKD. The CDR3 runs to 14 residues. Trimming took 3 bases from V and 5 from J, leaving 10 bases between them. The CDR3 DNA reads TGTGCCACCAGTGATAGGGACGGAGACAATGAGCAGTTCTTC. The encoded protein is CATSDRDGDNEQFF.

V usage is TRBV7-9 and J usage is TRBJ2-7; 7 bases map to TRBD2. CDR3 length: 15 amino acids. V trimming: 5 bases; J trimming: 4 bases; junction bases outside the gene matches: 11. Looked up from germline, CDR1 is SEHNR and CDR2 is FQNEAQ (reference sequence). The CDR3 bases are TGTGCCAGCAGCGGCGGGCGGGGGAAGGAGTACGAGCAGTACTTC. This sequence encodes CASSGGRGKEYEQYF.

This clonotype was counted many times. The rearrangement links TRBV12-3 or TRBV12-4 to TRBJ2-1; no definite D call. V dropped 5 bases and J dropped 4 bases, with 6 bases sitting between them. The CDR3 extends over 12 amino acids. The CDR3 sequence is CASSTLYNEQFF. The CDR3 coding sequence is TGTGCCAGCAGTACCCTTTACAATGAGCAGTTCTTC.

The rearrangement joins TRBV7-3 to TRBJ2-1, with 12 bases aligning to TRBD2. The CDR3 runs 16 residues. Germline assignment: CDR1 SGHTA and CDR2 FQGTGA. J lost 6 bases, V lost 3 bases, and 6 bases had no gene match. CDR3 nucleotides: TGTGCCAGCAGCTTGGGGACTAGCGGGCTACTCAATGAGCAGTTCTTC. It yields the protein CASSLGTSGLLNEQFF.

The CDR3 DNA reads TGCGCCAGCAGCCTTACGCGGGGGCAGCCCCAGCATTTT. Its protein is CASSLTRGQPQHF. This chain connects TRBV5-1 to TRBJ1-5, with D maybe TRBD1 (5 bases). The CDR3 has 13 amino acids. V shed 4 bases and J shed 7 bases, with 12 bases lying between them. Germline assignment: CDR1 SGHRS and CDR2 YFSETQ.

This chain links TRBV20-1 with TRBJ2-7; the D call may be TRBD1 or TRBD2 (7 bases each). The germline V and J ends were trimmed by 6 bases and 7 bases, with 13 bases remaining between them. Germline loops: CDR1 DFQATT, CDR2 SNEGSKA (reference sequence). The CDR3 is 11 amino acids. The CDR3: CSANRGGEQYF. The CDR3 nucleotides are TGCAGTGCCAACAGGGGAGGGGAGCAGTACTTC.

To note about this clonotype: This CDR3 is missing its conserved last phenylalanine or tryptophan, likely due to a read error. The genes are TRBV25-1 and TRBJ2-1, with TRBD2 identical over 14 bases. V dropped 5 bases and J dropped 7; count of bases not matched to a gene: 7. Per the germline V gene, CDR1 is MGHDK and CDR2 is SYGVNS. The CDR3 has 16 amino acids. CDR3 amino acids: CASSPLGTSGSNEQFL. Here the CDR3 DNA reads TGTGCCAGCAGTCCCCTCGGGACTAGCGGGAGTAATGAGCAGTTCCTC.

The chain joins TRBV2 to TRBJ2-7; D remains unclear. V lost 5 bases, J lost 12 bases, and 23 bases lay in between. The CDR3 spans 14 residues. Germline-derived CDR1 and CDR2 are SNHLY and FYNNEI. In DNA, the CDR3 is TGTGCCAGCAGTCCAGCTAGGAACGGCAATCCCTCGTACTTC. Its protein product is CASSPARNGNPSYF.

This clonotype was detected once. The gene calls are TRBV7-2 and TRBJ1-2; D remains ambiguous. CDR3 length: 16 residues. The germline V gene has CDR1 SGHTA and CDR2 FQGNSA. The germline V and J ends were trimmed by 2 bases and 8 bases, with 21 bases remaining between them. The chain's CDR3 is CASSLKSFAGTRGYTF. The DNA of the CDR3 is TGTGCCAGCAGCTTAAAGTCCTTCGCAGGAACTCGGGGCTACACCTTC.

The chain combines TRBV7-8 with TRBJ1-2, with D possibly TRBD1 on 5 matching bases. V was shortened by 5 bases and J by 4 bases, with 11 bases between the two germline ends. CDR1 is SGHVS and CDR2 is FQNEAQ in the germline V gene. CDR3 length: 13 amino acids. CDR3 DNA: TGTGCCAGCAGCCCTTGGGACCTCTATGGCTACACCTTC. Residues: CASSPWDLYGYTF.

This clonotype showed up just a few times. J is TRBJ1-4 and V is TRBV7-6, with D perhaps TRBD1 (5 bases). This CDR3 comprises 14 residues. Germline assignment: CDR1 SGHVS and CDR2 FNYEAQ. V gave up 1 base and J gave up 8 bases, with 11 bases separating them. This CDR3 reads CASSLGGEGEKLFF. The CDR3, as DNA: TGTGCCAGCAGCTTAGGGGGGGAGGGCGAAAAACTGTTTTTT.

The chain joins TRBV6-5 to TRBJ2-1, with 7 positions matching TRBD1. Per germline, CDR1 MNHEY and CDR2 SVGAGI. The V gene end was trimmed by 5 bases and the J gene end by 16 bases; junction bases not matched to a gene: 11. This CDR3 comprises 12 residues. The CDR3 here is CASSPLRGRQFF. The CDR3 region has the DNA TGTGCCAGCAGTCCATTGAGGGGGCGGCAATTCTTC.

This CDR3 is CASKAGTAVTQYF. The CDR3 DNA reads TGTGCCAGCAAGGCAGGGACAGCAGTTACGCAGTATTTT. This chain joins TRBV7-9 and TRBJ2-3; 7 bases fit TRBD1. From germline, CDR1 is SEHNR and CDR2 FQNEAQ (reference sequence). V lost 7 bases to trimming and J lost 8 bases; unmatched junction nucleotides: 9. The CDR3 has 13 residues.

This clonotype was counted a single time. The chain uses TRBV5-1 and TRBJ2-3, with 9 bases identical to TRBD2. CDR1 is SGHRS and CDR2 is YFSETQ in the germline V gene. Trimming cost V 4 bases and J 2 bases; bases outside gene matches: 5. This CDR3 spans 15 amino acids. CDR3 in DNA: TGCGCCAGCAGCCTCACTAGCGGGCTCACAGATACGCAGTATTTT. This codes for CASSLTSGLTDTQYF.

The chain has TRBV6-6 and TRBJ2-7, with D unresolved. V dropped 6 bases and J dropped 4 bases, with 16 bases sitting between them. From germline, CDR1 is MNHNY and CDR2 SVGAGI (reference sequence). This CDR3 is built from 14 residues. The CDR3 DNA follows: TGTGCCAGCAGAAACCCGGGCCAAACTTACGAGCAGTACTTC. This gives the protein CASRNPGQTYEQYF.

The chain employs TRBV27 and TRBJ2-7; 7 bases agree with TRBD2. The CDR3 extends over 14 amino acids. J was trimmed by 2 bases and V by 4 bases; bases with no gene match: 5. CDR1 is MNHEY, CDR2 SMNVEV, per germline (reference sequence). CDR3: CASSYSSGTYEQYF. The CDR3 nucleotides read TGTGCCAGCAGTTACTCTAGCGGAACCTACGAGCAGTACTTC.

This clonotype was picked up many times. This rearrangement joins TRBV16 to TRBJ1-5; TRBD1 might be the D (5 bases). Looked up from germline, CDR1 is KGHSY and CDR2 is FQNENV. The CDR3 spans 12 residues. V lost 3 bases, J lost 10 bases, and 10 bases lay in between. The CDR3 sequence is CASSHDSSPQHF. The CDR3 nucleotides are TGTGCCAGCAGCCATGACAGCTCCCCCCAGCATTTT.

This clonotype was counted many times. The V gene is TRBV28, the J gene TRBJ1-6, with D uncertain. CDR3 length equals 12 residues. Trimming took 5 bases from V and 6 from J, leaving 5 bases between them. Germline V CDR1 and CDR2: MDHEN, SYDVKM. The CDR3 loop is CASSPRNSPLHF. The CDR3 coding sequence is TGTGCCAGCAGTCCGCGTAATTCACCCCTCCACTTT. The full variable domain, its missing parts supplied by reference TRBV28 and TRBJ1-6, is DVKVTQSSRYLVKRTGEKVFLECVQDMDHENMFWYRQDPGLGLRLIYFSYDVKMKEKGDIPEGYSVSREKKERFSLILESASTNQTSMYLCASSPRNSPLHFGNGTRLTVT.

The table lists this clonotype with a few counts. As DNA, the CDR3 is TGTGCCAGCAGTCGATTTCAAGGGAGTACAGCTTACGGCTACACCTTC. It translates to CASSRFQGSTAYGYTF. The chain employs TRBV2 and TRBJ1-2; D not resolved. The germline V gene encodes CDR1 SNHLY and CDR2 FYNNEI. The ends were cut back, 5 bases at V and 8 bases at J, with 24 bases in the middle. The CDR3 sequence is 16 residues long.

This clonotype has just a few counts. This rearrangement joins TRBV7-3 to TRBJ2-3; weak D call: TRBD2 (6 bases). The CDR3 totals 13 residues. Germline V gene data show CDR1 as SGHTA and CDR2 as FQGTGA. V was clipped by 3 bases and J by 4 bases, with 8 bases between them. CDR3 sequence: CASSFGGADTQYF. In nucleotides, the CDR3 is TGTGCCAGCAGCTTCGGGGGTGCAGATACGCAGTATTTT.

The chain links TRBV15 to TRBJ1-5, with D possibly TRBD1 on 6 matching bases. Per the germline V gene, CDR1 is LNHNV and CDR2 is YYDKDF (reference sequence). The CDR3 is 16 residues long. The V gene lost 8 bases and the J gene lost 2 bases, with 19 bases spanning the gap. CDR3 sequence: CATAVNRVSGNQPQHF. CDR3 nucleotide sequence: TGTGCCACCGCCGTAAACAGGGTGTCCGGCAATCAGCCCCAGCATTTT.

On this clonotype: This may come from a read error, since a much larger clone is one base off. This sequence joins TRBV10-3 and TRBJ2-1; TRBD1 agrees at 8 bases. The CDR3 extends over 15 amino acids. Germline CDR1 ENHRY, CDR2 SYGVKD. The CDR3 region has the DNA TGTGCCAGCAGTGAACCCGGTACAGGGGGGCAGGGGCAGTCCTTC. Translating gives CASSEPGTGGQGQSF.

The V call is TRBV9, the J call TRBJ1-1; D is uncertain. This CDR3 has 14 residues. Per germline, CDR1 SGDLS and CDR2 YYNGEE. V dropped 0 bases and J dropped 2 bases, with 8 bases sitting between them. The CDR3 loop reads CASSVGPGNTEAFF. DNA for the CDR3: TGTGCCAGCAGCGTAGGCCCGGGAAACACTGAAGCTTTCTTT. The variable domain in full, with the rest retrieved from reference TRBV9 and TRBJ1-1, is DSGVTQTPKHLITATGQRVTLRCSPRSGDLSVYWYQQSLDQGLQFLIQYYNGEERAKGNILERFSAQQFPDLHSELNLSSLELGDSALYFCASSVGPGNTEAFFGQGTRLTVV.

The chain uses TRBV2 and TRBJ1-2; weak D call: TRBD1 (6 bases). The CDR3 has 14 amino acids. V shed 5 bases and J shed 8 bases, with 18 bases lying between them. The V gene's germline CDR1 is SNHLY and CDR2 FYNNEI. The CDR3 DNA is TGTGCCAGCAGTTGGGGGGACAAGAGGGCAGGCTACACCTTC. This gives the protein CASSWGDKRAGYTF.